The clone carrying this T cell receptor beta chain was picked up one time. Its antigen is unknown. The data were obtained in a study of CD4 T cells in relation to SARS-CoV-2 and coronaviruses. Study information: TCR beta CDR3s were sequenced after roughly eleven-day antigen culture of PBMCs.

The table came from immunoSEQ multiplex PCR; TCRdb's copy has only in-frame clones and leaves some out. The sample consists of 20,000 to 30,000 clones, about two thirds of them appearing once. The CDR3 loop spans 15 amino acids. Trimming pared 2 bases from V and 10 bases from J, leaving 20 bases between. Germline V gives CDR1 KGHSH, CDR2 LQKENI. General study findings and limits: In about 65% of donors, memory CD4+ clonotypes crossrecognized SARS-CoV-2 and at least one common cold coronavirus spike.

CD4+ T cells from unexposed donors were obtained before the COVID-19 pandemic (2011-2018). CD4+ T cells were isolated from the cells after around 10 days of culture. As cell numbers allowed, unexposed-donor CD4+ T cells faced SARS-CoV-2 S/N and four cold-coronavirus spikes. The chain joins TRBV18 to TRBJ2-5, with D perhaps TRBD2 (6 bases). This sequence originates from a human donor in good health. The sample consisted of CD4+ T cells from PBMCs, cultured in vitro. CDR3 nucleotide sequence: TGTGCCAGCTCACCATCCGACAGCGGCGGGCGGGACCAGTACTTC. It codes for CASSPSDSGGRDQYF.